Each of the 3 T cell receptor beta chains below was sequenced from the same sample in a study of blood T cells in healthy people across ages. A J-beta primer mix and a sample-barcoded 5' primer were used in a second PCR of about 6 to 12 cycles. TCRdb processed the 5' RACE reads anew with MiXCR; each CDR3 protein has one entry. The table shows 540,000 or so distinct CDR3 sequences, with about 26% occurring only once. The material sequenced was blood. These receptors came from a woman in her 70s in good health.

This clonotype was counted between two and nine times. The genes are TRBV29-1 and TRBJ2-5, with D possibly TRBD1 on 5 matching bases. The assigned J gene may be wrong: the sequence end matches TRBJ2-7 better. The length of the CDR3 is 12 residues. CDR1 and CDR2 from the germline V gene are SQVTM and ANQGSEA. CDR3 in amino acids: CSVTGNSYEQYF. In DNA form, the CDR3 reads TGCAGCGTCACAGGCAACTCCTACGAGCAGTACTTC.

This clonotype was detected only a few times. This chain links TRBV28 with TRBJ1-6; no definite D call. The V gene's germline CDR1 is MDHEN and CDR2 SYDVKM. The CDR3 spans 15 residues. Trimming removed 3 bases from V and 0 bases from J, with 6 bases in between. This chain's CDR3 is CASSFESSYNSPLHF. CDR3 nucleotide sequence: TGTGCCAGCAGTTTCGAGAGCTCCTATAATTCACCCCTCCACTTT. The variable domain in full, with the rest retrieved from reference TRBV28 and TRBJ1-6, is DVKVTQSSRYLVKRTGEKVFLECVQDMDHENMFWYRQDPGLGLRLIYFSYDVKMKEKGDIPEGYSVSREKKERFSLILESASTNQTSMYLCASSFESSYNSPLHFGNGTRLTVT.

The chain uses TRBV6-1 and TRBJ1-3; no clear D gene. Trimming took 7 bases from V and 0 from J, leaving 16 bases between them. Per the germline V gene, CDR1 is MNHNS and CDR2 is SASEGT. This CDR3 region has 16 residues. The DNA for the CDR3 is TGTGCCAGCATCTCGGGCAGGACCTTCTCTGGAAACACCATATATTTT. Its translation: CASISGRTFSGNTIYF.